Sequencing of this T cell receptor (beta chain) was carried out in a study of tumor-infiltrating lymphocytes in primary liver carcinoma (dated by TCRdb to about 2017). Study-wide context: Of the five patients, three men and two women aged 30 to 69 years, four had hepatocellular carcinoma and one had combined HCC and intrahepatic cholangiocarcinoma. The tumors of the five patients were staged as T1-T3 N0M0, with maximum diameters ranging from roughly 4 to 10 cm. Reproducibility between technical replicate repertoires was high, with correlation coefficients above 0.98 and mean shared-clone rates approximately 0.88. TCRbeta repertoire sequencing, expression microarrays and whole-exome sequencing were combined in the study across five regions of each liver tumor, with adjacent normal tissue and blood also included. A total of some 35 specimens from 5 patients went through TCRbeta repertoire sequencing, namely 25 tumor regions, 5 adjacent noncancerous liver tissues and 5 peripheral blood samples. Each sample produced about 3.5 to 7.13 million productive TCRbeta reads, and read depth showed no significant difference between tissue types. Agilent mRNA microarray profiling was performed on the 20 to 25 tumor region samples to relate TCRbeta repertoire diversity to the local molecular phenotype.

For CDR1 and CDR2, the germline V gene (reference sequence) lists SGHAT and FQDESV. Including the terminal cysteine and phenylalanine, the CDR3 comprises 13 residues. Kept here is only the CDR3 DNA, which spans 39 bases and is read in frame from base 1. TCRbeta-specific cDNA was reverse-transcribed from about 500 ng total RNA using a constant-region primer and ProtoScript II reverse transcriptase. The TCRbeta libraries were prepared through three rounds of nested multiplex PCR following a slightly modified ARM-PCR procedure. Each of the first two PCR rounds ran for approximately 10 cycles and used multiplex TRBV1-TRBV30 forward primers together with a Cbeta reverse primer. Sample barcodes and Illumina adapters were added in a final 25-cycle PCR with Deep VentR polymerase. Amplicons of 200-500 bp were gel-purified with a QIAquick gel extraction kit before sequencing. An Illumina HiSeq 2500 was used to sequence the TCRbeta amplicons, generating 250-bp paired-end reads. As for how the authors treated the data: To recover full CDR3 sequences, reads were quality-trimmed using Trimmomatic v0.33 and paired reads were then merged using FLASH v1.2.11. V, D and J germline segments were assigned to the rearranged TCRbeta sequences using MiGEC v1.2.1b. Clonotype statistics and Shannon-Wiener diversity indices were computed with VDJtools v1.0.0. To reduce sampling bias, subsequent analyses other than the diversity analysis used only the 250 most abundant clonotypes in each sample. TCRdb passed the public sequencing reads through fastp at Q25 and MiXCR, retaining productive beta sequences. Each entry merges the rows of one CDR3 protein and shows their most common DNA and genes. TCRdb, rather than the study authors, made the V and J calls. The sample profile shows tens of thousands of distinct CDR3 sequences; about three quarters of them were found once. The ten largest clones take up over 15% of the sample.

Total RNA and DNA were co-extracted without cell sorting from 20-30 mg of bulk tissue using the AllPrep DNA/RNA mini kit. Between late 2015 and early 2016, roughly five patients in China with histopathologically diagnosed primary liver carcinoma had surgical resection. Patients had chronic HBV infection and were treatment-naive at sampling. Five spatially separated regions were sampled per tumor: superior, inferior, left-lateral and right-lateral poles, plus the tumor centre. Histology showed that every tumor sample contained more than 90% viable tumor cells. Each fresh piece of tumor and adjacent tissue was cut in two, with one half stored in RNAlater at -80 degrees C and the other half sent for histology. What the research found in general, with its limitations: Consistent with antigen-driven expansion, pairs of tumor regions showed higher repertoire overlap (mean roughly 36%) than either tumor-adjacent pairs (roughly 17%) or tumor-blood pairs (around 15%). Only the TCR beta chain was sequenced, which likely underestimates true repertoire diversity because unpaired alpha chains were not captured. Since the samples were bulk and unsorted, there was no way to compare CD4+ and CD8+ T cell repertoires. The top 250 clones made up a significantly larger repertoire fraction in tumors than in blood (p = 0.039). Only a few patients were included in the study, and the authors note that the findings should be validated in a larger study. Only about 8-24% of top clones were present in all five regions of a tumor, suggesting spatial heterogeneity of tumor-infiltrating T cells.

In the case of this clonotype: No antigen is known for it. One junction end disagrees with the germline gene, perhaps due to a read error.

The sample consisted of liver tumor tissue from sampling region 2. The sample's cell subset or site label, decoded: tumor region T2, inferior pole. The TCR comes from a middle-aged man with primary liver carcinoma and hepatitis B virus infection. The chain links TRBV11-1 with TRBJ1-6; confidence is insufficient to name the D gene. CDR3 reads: CTSSRTLVSSLHF. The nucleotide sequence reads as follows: TGTACCAGCAGCCGCACACTGGTTTCATCCCTCCACTTT.